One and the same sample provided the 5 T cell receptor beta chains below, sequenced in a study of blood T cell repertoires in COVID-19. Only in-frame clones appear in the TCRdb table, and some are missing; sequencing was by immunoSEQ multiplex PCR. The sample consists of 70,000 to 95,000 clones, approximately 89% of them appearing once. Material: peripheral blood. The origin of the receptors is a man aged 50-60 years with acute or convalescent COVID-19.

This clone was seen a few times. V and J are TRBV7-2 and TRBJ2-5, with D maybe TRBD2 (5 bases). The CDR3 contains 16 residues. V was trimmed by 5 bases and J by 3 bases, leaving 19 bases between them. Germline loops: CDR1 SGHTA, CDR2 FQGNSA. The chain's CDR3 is CASSPTLTSSEETQYF. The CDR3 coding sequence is TGTGCCAGCAGCCCTACTCTAACTAGTTCAGAAGAGACCCAGTACTTC.

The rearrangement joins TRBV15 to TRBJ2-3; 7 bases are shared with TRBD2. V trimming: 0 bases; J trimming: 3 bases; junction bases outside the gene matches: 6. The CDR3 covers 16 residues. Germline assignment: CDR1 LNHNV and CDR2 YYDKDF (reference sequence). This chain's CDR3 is CATSRDVLAATDTQYF. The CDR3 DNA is TGTGCCACCAGCAGAGATGTCCTAGCGGCTACAGATACGCAGTATTTT. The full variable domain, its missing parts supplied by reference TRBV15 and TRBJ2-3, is DAMVIQNPRYQVTQFGKPVTLSCSQTLNHNVMYWYQQKSSQAPKLLFHYYDKDFNNEADTPDNFQSRRPNTSFCFLDIRSPGLGDTAMYLCATSRDVLAATDTQYFGPGTRLTVL.

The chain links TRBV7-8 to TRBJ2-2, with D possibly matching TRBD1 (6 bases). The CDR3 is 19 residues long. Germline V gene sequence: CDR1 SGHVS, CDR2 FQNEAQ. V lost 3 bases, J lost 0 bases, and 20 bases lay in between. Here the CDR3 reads CASSFPPTWTETNTGELFF. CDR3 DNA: TGTGCCAGCAGCTTCCCTCCCACCTGGACAGAAACGAACACCGGGGAGCTGTTTTTT.

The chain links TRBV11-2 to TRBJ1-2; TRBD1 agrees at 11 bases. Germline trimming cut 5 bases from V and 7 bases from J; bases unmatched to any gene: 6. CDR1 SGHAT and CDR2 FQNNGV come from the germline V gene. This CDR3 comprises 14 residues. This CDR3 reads CASSPIGQGAGYTF. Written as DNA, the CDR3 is TGTGCCAGCAGCCCTATCGGACAGGGGGCTGGCTACACCTTC.

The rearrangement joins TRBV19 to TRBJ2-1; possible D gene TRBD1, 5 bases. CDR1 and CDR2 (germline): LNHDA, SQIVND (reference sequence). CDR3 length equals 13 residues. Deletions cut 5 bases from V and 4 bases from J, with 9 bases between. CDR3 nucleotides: TGTGCCAGTAGTTGGGGCCCGTACAATGAGCAGTTCTTC. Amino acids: CASSWGPYNEQFF.